Below, 15 T cell receptor beta chains from the same sample are listed, as sequenced in a study of T cells after yellow fever vaccination (dated by TCRdb to 2018 to 2020). The treatment or condition label on this specimen signifies: live attenuated yellow fever vaccine strain. Receptor libraries were prepared by 5' RACE. Instrument used: Illumina NovaSeq 6000. TCRdb's own reprocessing of the public reads used fastp at Q25 and MiXCR and kept productive beta chains. CDR3 protein duplicates are merged, each entry listing the most common genes and DNA. Across this sample there are 250,000 to 300,000 distinct CDR3 sequences, with approximately 8% seen only once. The biggest ten clones account for about 3% of the sample. Sample: CD4+ T cells sorted from PBMCs, taken 5 days after the yellow fever booster vaccination. These receptors were collected from a young man who received the YFV17D yellow fever vaccine.

This clonotype has more than one count but fewer than ten. The genes are TRBV10-3 and TRBJ2-3; 7 bases map to TRBD1. The V segment lost 8 bases and the J segment 2 bases; nucleotides outside the gene matches: 7. The CDR3 is 14 residues long. Germline-derived CDR1 and CDR2 are ENHRY and SYGVKD. The CDR3 loop reads CAIRPGTVTDTQYF. DNA of the CDR3: TGTGCCATCCGCCCCGGGACAGTCACAGATACGCAGTATTTT.

This sequence joins TRBV5-6 and TRBJ2-6; 7 bases fit TRBD1. The germline V gene encodes CDR1 SGHDT and CDR2 YYEEEE. The V gene end was trimmed by 4 bases and the J gene end by 5 bases; junction bases not matched to a gene: 6. This CDR3 has 15 residues. The CDR3 coding sequence is TGTGCCAGCAGCCCCGACAGGGCTCGGGCCAACGTCCTGACTTTC. It specifies CASSPDRARANVLTF.

This clonotype was seen more than once but under ten times. V usage is TRBV9 and J usage is TRBJ2-3; 7 nucleotides line up with TRBD1. Germline V gene sequence: CDR1 SGDLS, CDR2 YYNGEE. V lost 1 base to trimming and J lost 2 bases; unmatched junction nucleotides: 13. The CDR3 runs 18 residues. The CDR3 sequence is CASSVLGTKGANTDTQYF. DNA of the CDR3: TGTGCCAGCAGCGTATTAGGTACAAAGGGGGCAAACACAGATACGCAGTATTTT.

This clonotype was counted a few times. The chain's CDR3 is CASSDSTGGTYGYTF. CDR3 coding DNA: TGTGCCAGCAGCGACTCGACGGGAGGTACCTATGGCTACACCTTC. V is TRBV6-5 and J is TRBJ1-2; D remains ambiguous. V was clipped by 6 bases and J by 4 bases, with 18 bases between them. The CDR3 runs 15 residues. Germline CDR1 MNHEY, CDR2 SVGAGI.

The sample holds many counts of this clonotype. The chain couples TRBV20-1 to TRBJ2-4; D not resolved. CDR3 size: 13 residues. In germline, CDR1 is DFQATT, CDR2 SNEGSKA (reference sequence). The V end was cut by 6 bases, the J end by 0 bases, with 9 bases between. The CDR3 DNA sequence: TGCAGTGCGGCAGATTTAGCCAAAAACATTCAGTACTTC. As protein: CSAADLAKNIQYF.

J is TRBJ2-5 and V is TRBV7-2; tentative D call: TRBD2 (6 bases). The CDR3 is made up of 14 amino acids. Germline CDR1 is SGHTA and CDR2 is FQGNSA. Trimming stripped 5 bases from V and 0 bases from J, with 10 bases between. The CDR3 nucleotides are TGTGCCAGCAGCCCTCGGAGGGACCAAGAGACCCAGTACTTC. Amino acids: CASSPRRDQETQYF.

The table lists this clonotype with many counts. The chain uses TRBV5-4 and TRBJ2-3; possible D gene TRBD2, 6 bases. V lost 0 bases and J 1 base, leaving 9 bases between the germline ends. CDR3 length: 15 amino acids. CDR1 and CDR2 from the germline V gene are SGHNT and YYREEE (reference sequence). CDR3: CASSLDQRGTDTQYF. The CDR3 DNA is TGTGCCAGCAGCTTGGATCAGCGGGGCACAGATACGCAGTATTTT.

The chain couples TRBV7-2 to TRBJ1-1; TRBD1 aligns across 7 bases. Germline values: CDR1 SGHTA, CDR2 FQGNSA. Unmatched junction bases numbered 14, after V lost 6 bases and J lost 1 base. CDR3 size: 17 residues. CDR3 protein: CASSFTTGTVRNTEAFF. The CDR3, as DNA: TGTGCCAGCAGTTTTACTACAGGGACAGTCCGGAACACTGAAGCTTTCTTT.

The chain uses TRBV9 and TRBJ2-3, with 9 bases fitting TRBD2. The trim removed 2 bases at V and 4 bases at J, leaving 11 bases unmatched. The CDR3 contains 17 residues. Germline CDR1 is SGDLS and CDR2 is YYNGEE. The CDR3 region is CASSVHPGLAPPDTQYF. CDR3 DNA: TGTGCCAGCAGCGTTCATCCGGGACTAGCTCCCCCAGATACGCAGTATTTT.

V is TRBV20-1 and J is TRBJ2-5; D possibly corresponds to TRBD2 (5 bases). The CDR3 is 13 amino acids. Per the germline V gene, CDR1 is DFQATT and CDR2 is SNEGSKA (reference sequence). Trimming stripped 7 bases from V and 0 bases from J, with 12 bases between. CDR3: CSGERADQETQYF. CDR3 nucleotide sequence: TGCAGTGGCGAGAGGGCCGACCAAGAGACCCAGTACTTC.

The chain employs TRBV4-2 and TRBJ1-6; tentative D call: TRBD1 (6 bases). The V gene's germline CDR1 is LGHNA and CDR2 YNFKEQ. This CDR3 spans 16 amino acids. The germline V and J ends were trimmed by 4 bases and 8 bases, with 18 bases remaining between them. The CDR3 DNA sequence: TGTGCCAGCAGCCTGGAATCGGGGGGCCGATATTCACCCCTCCACTTT. Protein sequence: CASSLESGGRYSPLHF.

The V gene is TRBV2, the J gene TRBJ1-6, with D uncertain. The CDR3 length is 13 residues. Germline CDR1 reads SNHLY; CDR2 reads FYNNEI. Trimming removed 3 bases at V and 7 bases at J, with 7 bases between. The CDR3 here is CASSEGSNSPLHF. CDR3 DNA: TGTGCCAGCAGTGAGGGATCCAATTCACCCCTCCACTTT.

The V and J genes are TRBV24-1 and TRBJ2-6, with TRBD1 identical over 8 bases. The germline gives CDR1 KGHDR, CDR2 SFDVKD. V was clipped by 4 bases and J by 2 bases; unmatched bases: 12. This CDR3 has 19 amino acids. The CDR3 DNA sequence: TGTGCCACCAGTGACGCTAGACAGGGGCGGAGGACTGGGGCCAACGTCCTGACTTTC. Protein sequence: CATSDARQGRRTGANVLTF.

In its sample, this clonotype was seen a few times. This CDR3 reads CASSPLDRGVTDTQYF. The CDR3, as DNA: TGTGCCAGCTCACCCCTTGACAGGGGGGTAACAGATACGCAGTATTTT. The chain has TRBV18 and TRBJ2-3, with 9 bases fitting TRBD1. Germline V gives CDR1 KGHSH, CDR2 LQKENI. The CDR3 is made up of 16 amino acids. J gave up 3 bases and V 3 bases, and 7 bases lay outside the gene matches.

The chain combines TRBV20-1 with TRBJ2-3, with D perhaps matching TRBD1 or TRBD2 (5 bases each). V shed 0 bases and J shed 1 base, with 11 bases lying between them. Germline V gene lookup returns CDR1 DFQATT and CDR2 SNEGSKA (reference sequence). The CDR3 length is 15 residues. The CDR3 spells CSARDGARGTDTQYF. The CDR3 nucleotides are TGCAGTGCTAGAGACGGGGCCCGGGGCACAGATACGCAGTATTTT.